This is a list of T cell receptor beta chains from one sample in a study of response to subunit inactivated influenza vaccine. TCRdb used MiXCR to reprocess the RT-PCR reads, holding one entry per CDR3 protein. The sample has 450,000 to 600,000 distinct CDR3 sequences, around 8% seen once. The specimen was PBMCs from blood, collected about 24 months after vaccination. The origin of the receptors is a man in his fifties or sixties who received an inactivated influenza vaccine. CDR3s include the opening cysteine and the closing phenylalanine or tryptophan. Only some rows state a clone size, as once, few, many or a class for expanded clones.

abundance	j_gene	v_gene	CDR3aa
few	TRBJ2-7	TRBV6-5	CASSFDRGISYEQYF
few	TRBJ2-5	TRBV20-1	CSARDLARGQETQYF
.	TRBJ2-2	TRBV7-8	CASNQPSTFITGELFF
.	TRBJ2-1	TRBV5-4	CASSFWDWWGNEQFF
many	TRBJ2-1	TRBV6-6	CASSYSTANEQFF
.	TRBJ2-5	TRBV12-3/TRBV12-4	CASSPGTGAQETQYF
many	TRBJ2-1	TRBV20-1	CSTKRRSYNEQFF
many	TRBJ1-5	TRBV5-5	CASSLGTVNQPQHF
.	TRBJ2-7	TRBV2	CASSGPIGTDSFSYEQYF
.	TRBJ2-5	TRBV6-1	CASGGLARQETQYF
.	TRBJ2-7	TRBV11-2	CASSFSSGKYEQYF
.	TRBJ2-2	TRBV20-1	CSASQGADGELFF
.	TRBJ2-1	TRBV28	CASSFIQFNEQFF
.	TRBJ2-7	TRBV11-2	CASSQKPLAGDEQYF
few	TRBJ2-7	TRBV10-3	CAISRGTGGFYEQYF
few	TRBJ1-4	TRBV5-1	CASSLDQGALNEKLFF
.	TRBJ2-5	TRBV20-1	CSAAGLGGGETQYF
.	TRBJ1-4	TRBV4-1	CASSQDQGATNEKLFF
few	TRBJ2-1	TRBV5-1	CASSLAIRSGGAYNEQFF
.	TRBJ1-3	TRBV12-3/TRBV12-4	CASSSSSGTGVVRNTIYF
many	TRBJ2-1	TRBV11-2	CASSLTSGSNVPTYNEQFF
few	TRBJ2-2	TRBV9	CASRRDSNTGEPFF
.	TRBJ1-6	TRBV7-2	CASSPLPGSNSPLHF
.	TRBJ2-2	TRBV6-1	CASSETSGTTGELFF
.	TRBJ1-6	TRBV6-2/TRBV6-3	CASSYRTGSYNSPLHF
.	TRBJ2-1	TRBV7-2	CASSTFRGGEQFF
.	TRBJ1-1	TRBV2	CASSLDSFEAFF
.	TRBJ2-5	TRBV11-3	CASSSGGGRETQYF
few	TRBJ1-5	TRBV6-2/TRBV6-3	CASSRDRGIVQPQHF
few	TRBJ1-6	TRBV20-1	CSAVQYSYNSPLHF
.	TRBJ2-1	TRBV7-2	CASSLVLVYEQFF
few	TRBJ2-3	TRBV7-2	CASSHTMGADTQYF
many	TRBJ2-3	TRBV29-1	CSIIADTQYF
.	TRBJ2-1	TRBV29-1	CSVEGGADPYNEQFF
many	TRBJ1-5	TRBV12-3/TRBV12-4	CASSFNGYNQPQHF
few	TRBJ2-2	TRBV28	CASSSSQGQIILNTGELFF
.	TRBJ2-1	TRBV24-1	CATSVGRTGNNEQFF
.	TRBJ1-2	TRBV4-3	CASSQGEGRGYGYTF
few	TRBJ1-5	TRBV20-1	CSATLIGKEDQPQHF
few	TRBJ2-7	TRBV20-1	CSARESLSGRWYEQYF
many	TRBJ2-1	TRBV7-6	CASSGLGLAGGDEQFF
few	TRBJ2-5	TRBV6-1	CATTDARGGETQYF
few	TRBJ2-3	TRBV7-2	CASLAVSSTDTQYF
.	TRBJ1-1	TRBV12-3/TRBV12-4	CASSPRRGGGTEAFF
many	TRBJ1-3	TRBV7-2	CASSLVGTAGNTIYF
many	TRBJ2-3	TRBV12-3/TRBV12-4	CASSPGPGRDTQYF
few	TRBJ2-1	TRBV7-9	CASSLRTLRHADEQFF
.	TRBJ1-6	TRBV16	CASSPDTALHF
few	TRBJ2-7	TRBV28	CASSSAGRTWGGEQYF
few	TRBJ1-2	TRBV4-2	CASSPSSGESGYTF
many	TRBJ2-7	TRBV5-6	CASTKDRADEQYF
few	TRBJ2-2	TRBV20-1	CSAREAGVAGELFF
few	TRBJ2-7	TRBV19	CASSIGGASYEQYF
few	TRBJ2-1	TRBV4-2	CASSQVENEQFF
many	TRBJ2-6	TRBV27	CASCTNSGANVLTF
many	TRBJ1-3	TRBV3-1	CASSQDHNTIYF
.	TRBJ1-5	TRBV7-2	CASSLGSSSNQPQHF